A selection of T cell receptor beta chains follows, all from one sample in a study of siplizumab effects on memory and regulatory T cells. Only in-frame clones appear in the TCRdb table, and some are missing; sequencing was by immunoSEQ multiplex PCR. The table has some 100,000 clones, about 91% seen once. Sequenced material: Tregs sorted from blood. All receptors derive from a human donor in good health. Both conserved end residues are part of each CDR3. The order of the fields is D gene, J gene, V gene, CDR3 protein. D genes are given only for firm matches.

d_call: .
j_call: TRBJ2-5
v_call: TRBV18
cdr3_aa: CASSRDMAGETQYF

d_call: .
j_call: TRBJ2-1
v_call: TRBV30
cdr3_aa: CAWSVALTTPSSVEQFF

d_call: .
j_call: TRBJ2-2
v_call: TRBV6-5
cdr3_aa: CASSKGPSITGELFF

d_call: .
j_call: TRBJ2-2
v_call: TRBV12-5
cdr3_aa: CASASTNTGELFF

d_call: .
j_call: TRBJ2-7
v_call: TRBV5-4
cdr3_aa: CASSLGLTGLHYEQYF

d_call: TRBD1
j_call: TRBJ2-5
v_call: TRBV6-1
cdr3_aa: CAVDRQGVQETQYF

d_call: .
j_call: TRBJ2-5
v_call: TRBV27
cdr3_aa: CASSLLGIGAETQYF

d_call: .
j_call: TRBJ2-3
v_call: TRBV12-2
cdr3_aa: CASRLVGPVQGADTQYF

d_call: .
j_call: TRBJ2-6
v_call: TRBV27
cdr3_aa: CASSFPGANVLTF

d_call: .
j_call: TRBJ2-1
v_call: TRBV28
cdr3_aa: CASSVNSGGSYNEQFF

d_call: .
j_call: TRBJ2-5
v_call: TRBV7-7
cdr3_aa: CASSRLGGTEETQYF

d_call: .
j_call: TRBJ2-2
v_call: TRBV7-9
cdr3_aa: CASSQFSGGELFF

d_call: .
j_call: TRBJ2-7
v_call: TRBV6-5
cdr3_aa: CASSYSRLASYEQYF

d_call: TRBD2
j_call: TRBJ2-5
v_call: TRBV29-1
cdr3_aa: CSGTLAGVGQETQYF

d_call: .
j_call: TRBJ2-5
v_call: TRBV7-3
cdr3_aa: CASSPTGQETQYF

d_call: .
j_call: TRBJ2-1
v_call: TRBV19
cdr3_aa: CASSNRNEQFF

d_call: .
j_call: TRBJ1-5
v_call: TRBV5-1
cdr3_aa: CASREGVLGNQPQHF

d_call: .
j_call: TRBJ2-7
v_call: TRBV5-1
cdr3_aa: CASSRGTSYEQYF

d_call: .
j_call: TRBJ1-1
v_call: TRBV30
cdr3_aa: CAWSAVWGGYTEAFF

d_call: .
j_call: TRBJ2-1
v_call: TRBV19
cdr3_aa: CASSIDIREKEFF

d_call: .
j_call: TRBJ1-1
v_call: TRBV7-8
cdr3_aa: CASSLGEVNTEAFF

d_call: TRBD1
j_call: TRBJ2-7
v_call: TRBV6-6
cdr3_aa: CASSYSGTAYEQYF

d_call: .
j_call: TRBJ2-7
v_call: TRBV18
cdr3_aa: CASSPVRLSEQYF

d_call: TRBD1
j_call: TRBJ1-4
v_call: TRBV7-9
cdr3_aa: CASSRDRGRTEKLFF

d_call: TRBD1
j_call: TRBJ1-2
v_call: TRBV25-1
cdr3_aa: CASSDPGQGGYTF

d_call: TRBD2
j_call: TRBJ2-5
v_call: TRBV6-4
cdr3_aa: CASSDSTSGRVRETQYF

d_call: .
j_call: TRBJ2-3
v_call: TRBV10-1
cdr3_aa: CASSGPDVDTQYF

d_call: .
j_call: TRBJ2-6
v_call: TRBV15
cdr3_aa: CATSRDFTSTGANVLTF

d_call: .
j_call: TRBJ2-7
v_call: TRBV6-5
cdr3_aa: CASSLNRDLSYEQYF

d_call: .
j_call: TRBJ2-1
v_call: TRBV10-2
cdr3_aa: CASRSWGPPYNEQFF

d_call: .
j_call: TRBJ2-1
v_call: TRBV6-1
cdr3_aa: CASRRGGFDVGEQFF

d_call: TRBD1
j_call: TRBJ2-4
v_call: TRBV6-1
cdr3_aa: CASSERGGSDIQYF

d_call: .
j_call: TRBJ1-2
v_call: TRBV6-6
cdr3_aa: CASSRDPDYGYTF

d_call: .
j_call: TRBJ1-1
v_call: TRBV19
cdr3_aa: CASSIFSEAFF

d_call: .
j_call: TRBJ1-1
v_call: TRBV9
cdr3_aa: CASSAGAAEAFF

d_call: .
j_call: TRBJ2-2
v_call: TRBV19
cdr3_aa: CASSITAGDTGELFF

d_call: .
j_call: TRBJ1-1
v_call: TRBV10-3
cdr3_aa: CAIRLGLSAEAFF

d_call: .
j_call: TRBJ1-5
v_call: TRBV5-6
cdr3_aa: CASSLGPGSDQPQHF

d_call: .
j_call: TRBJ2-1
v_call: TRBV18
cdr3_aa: CASSPPIYGVGSIHNEQFF

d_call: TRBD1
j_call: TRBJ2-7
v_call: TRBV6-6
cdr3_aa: CASRSGTGTYEQYF

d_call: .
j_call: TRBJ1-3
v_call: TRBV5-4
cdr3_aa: CASSPGAFSGNTIYF

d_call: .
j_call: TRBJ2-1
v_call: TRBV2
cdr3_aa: CASTKQGTPGDNEQFF

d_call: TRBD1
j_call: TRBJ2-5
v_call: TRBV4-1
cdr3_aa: CASSQESWTGVGTQYF

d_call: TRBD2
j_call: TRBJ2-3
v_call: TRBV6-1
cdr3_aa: CAVAGGGTDTQYF

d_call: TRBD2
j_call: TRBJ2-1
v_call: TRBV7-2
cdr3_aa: CASSSWTSWRRGEQFF